Following are 25 T cell receptor beta chains from one sample sequenced in a study of identical twins. TCRdb used MiXCR to reprocess the 5' RACE reads, holding one entry per CDR3 protein. The table lists approximately 220,000 distinct CDR3 sequences, approximately 7.3% of them singletons, with less than 6.5% in the top ten. These same data were also listed under a study on yellow fever vaccine responses in identical twins.

Sequencing was done on a sample of CD8+ T cells sorted from blood. Receptors were obtained from a woman aged 18 to 35 in good health.

There are many counts of this clonotype. The chain couples TRBV12-3 or TRBV12-4 to TRBJ1-1, with unresolved D. This CDR3 contains 12 residues. Deletions cut 3 bases from V and 5 bases from J, with 7 bases between. The CDR3 nucleotides read TGTGCCAGCAGTTTGATTTTGACTGAAGCTTTCTTT. Amino acid sequence: CASSLILTEAFF.

The V call is TRBV7-9, the J call TRBJ2-1; 8 bases are shared with TRBD2. The CDR3 contains 16 residues. Germline V gene lookup returns CDR1 SEHNR and CDR2 FQNEAQ (reference sequence). The junction had 8 bases not matched to a gene; V was cut back by 7 bases and J by 0 bases. The CDR3 bases are TGTGCCAGCATCCGAGCGGGGGCGAGCTCCTACAATGAGCAGTTCTTC. Translated, it gives CASIRAGASSYNEQFF.

The chain recombines TRBV5-1 with TRBJ2-3; tentatively, D is TRBD2 (6 bases). This CDR3 has 12 amino acids. Germline values: CDR1 SGHRS, CDR2 YFSETQ. V was cut by 4 bases and J by 6 bases, with 9 bases left in between. The CDR3 is CASSNRGDTQYF. DNA for the CDR3: TGCGCCAGCAGCAACCGGGGGGATACGCAGTATTTT.

In this sample, this clonotype turned up a few times. The chain recombines TRBV5-1 with TRBJ1-1; D not certain. Germline lookup yields CDR1 SGHRS and CDR2 YFSETQ. V was pared by 0 bases and J by 1 base, with 7 bases between. CDR3 length equals 14 residues. In DNA form, the CDR3 reads TGCGCCAGCAGCTTGGCTGTGGAGAACACTGAAGCTTTCTTT. Amino acid sequence: CASSLAVENTEAFF.

In its sample, this clonotype was seen a few times. V gene TRBV20-1 combines with J gene TRBJ2-7, with D hard to call. Germline CDR1 and CDR2: DFQATT and SNEGSKA (reference sequence). V was cut by 7 bases and J by 1 base, with 11 bases left in between. The CDR3 is 12 amino acids. For the CDR3, the DNA is TGCAGTGTAAAGGGCCTTTCCTACGAGCAGTACTTC. Translated: CSVKGLSYEQYF.

The sample holds a few counts of this clonotype. J is TRBJ2-7 and V is TRBV20-1; 10 bases match TRBD2. J gave up 3 bases and V 0 bases, and 5 bases lay outside the gene matches. The CDR3 loop spans 15 amino acids. Germline CDR1 DFQATT, CDR2 SNEGSKA (reference sequence). The CDR3 DNA reads as TGCAGTGCTAGAGACCTAGCGGGGGCGATCTACGAGCAGTACGTC. Protein: CSARDLAGAIYEQYV.

This clonotype was seen a few times. The chain is built from TRBV5-1 and TRBJ2-7; D assignment may be TRBD1 or TRBD2 (5 bases each). V gave up 3 bases and J gave up 11 bases, with 12 bases separating them. The CDR3 extends over 11 amino acids. The germline gives CDR1 SGHRS, CDR2 YFSETQ. The CDR3: CASSCRAGEYV. CDR3 DNA: TGCGCCAGCAGCTGCAGGGCCGGGGAGTACGTC.

This clonotype was seen more than once but under ten times. This chain connects TRBV28 to TRBJ1-1, with D possibly matching TRBD1 (5 bases). The CDR3 runs to 11 residues. V was cut by 7 bases and J by 9 bases, with 12 bases left in between. CDR1 and CDR2 from the germline V gene are MDHEN and SYDVKM. The CDR3 protein is CASTGHFKAFF. The DNA for the CDR3 is TGTGCCAGCACGGGGCATTTTAAAGCTTTCTTT.

The rearrangement joins TRBV27 to TRBJ2-3; 9 nucleotides agree with TRBD1. Germline V gives CDR1 MNHEY, CDR2 SMNVEV (reference sequence). V lost 6 bases and J lost 2; bases outside the gene matches: 9. The CDR3 runs 16 residues. The CDR3 bases are TGTGCCAGCAGAGGACAGGGGAATTTGGACACAGATACGCAGTATTTT. Protein sequence: CASRGQGNLDTDTQYF.

CDR3 in DNA: TGTGCCAGCAGACCCCAGGGGGAAGGCACTGAAGCTTTCTTT. It is translated as CASRPQGEGTEAFF. This chain connects TRBV13 to TRBJ1-1; the match to TRBD1 covers 7 bases. CDR3 length: 14 residues. The junction had 8 bases not matched to a gene; V was cut back by 6 bases and J by 4 bases. Germline CDR1 PRHDT, CDR2 FYEKMQ (reference sequence).

This clonotype was observed at least ten times. The chain is built from TRBV2 and TRBJ1-1, with 7 bases matching TRBD1. The CDR3 is 14 residues long. Germline CDR1 reads SNHLY; CDR2 reads FYNNEI. V was pared by 6 bases and J by 3 bases, with 7 bases of the junction left unmatched. The CDR3 region has the DNA TGTGCCAGCAGGGTAGGGGGCAGGGACACTGAAGCTTTCTTT. This encodes CASRVGGRDTEAFF.

V gene TRBV20-1 combines with J gene TRBJ1-6; 7 bases match TRBD1. The V and J ends lost 2 bases and 5 bases, in that order; junction bases with no gene match: 9. This CDR3 has 16 residues. Germline V gene data show CDR1 as DFQATT and CDR2 as SNEGSKA (reference sequence). In nucleotides, the CDR3 is TGCAGTGCTAGACACCCTGACAGGGCTGATAATTCACCCCTCCACTTT. This translates into CSARHPDRADNSPLHF.

This clonotype was recorded a few times. The chain couples TRBV21-1 to TRBJ2-2; the table's D call, TRBD1, was not checked against the DNA. TRBV21-1 is noted as a pseudogene. The CDR3 runs 15 residues. The CDR3 loop is CASGIPVGQTGELFF. CDR3 sequence (DNA): TGTGCCAGCGGAATCCCGGTCGGGCAAACCGGGGAGCTGTTTTTT.

The chain combines TRBV7-9 with TRBJ1-6; D call uncertain. The CDR3 is made up of 17 amino acids. V was clipped by 2 bases and J by 3 bases, with 14 bases between them. Germline CDR1 is SEHNR and CDR2 is FQNEAQ (reference sequence). The CDR3: CASSLIGSGFYNSPLHF. In DNA, the CDR3 is TGTGCCAGCAGCTTAATTGGGTCGGGATTCTATAATTCACCCCTCCACTTT.

The chain joins TRBV2 to TRBJ2-3; D perhaps matches TRBD1 (5 bases). This CDR3 is built from 11 residues. Trimming cost V 7 bases and J 6 bases, with 8 bases left between them. Germline V gene data show CDR1 as SNHLY and CDR2 as FYNNEI. CDR3 in amino acids: CASIPGDTQYF. Written as DNA, the CDR3 is TGTGCCAGCATACCAGGGGATACGCAGTATTTT.

At least ten counts were recorded for this clonotype. The V and J genes are TRBV5-1 and TRBJ2-3; TRBD2 matches at 9 bases. The germline V gene encodes CDR1 SGHRS and CDR2 YFSETQ. With 2 bases clipped from V and 0 bases from J, the junction kept 7 bases outside the gene matches. The CDR3 extends over 17 amino acids. The CDR3 loop is CASSLRASGASTDTQYF. DNA of the CDR3: TGCGCCAGCAGCTTACGGGCTAGCGGGGCTAGCACAGATACGCAGTATTTT.

The chain joins TRBV27 to TRBJ1-2; 10 nucleotides align to TRBD1. Germline lookup yields CDR1 MNHEY and CDR2 SMNVEV (reference sequence). This CDR3 is 17 amino acids long. The V segment lost 4 bases and the J segment 4 bases; nucleotides outside the gene matches: 12. The CDR3 nucleotides are TGTGCCAGCAGTTCCGGACAGGGGGGGTTTAGGGCCTATGGCTACACCTTC. Residues: CASSSGQGGFRAYGYTF.

This clonotype was picked up many times. This sequence joins TRBV4-1 and TRBJ2-5; perhaps D is TRBD1 or TRBD2 (5 bases each). Germline CDR1 is MGHRA and CDR2 is YSYEKL. The CDR3 has 13 residues. Trimming removed 1 base at V and 5 bases at J, with 8 bases between. CDR3 amino acids: CASSQVGDETQYF. The CDR3 nucleotides are TGCGCCAGCAGCCAAGTGGGGGATGAGACCCAGTACTTC.

This rearrangement joins TRBV6-1 to TRBJ2-1, with D tentatively TRBD1 (6 bases). The germline V gene has CDR1 MNHNS and CDR2 SASEGT. This CDR3 has 15 residues. V lost 1 base and J lost 3, with 10 bases in between. CDR3 region: CASSEVQGIYNEQFF. CDR3 coding DNA: TGTGCCAGCAGTGAAGTACAGGGAATCTACAATGAGCAGTTCTTC.

This clonotype was observed many times. This sequence joins TRBV6-4 and TRBJ2-1; 11 nucleotides agree with TRBD2. The V and J ends lost 6 bases and 8 bases, in that order; junction bases with no gene match: 6. CDR1 is MRHNA, CDR2 SNTAGT, per germline. There are 14 residues in the CDR3. CDR3 protein: CASSGTSGSDEQFF. Here the CDR3 DNA reads TGTGCCAGCAGCGGCACTAGCGGGAGCGATGAGCAGTTCTTC.

J is TRBJ2-7 and V is TRBV4-2; no clear D gene. Germline V CDR1 and CDR2: LGHNA, YNFKEQ. This CDR3 contains 15 residues. The ends were cut back, 1 base at V and 1 base at J, with 11 bases in the middle. The CDR3 DNA follows: TGTGCCAGCAGCCAAGTCTTGGAAGAATCCTACGAGCAGTACTTC. Residues: CASSQVLEESYEQYF.

This clonotype was found a few times. The V and J genes are TRBV6-1 and TRBJ2-7; the D is unclear. The CDR3 loop spans 15 amino acids. The V end was cut by 2 bases, the J end by 0 bases, with 11 bases between. Germline CDR1 and CDR2: MNHNS and SASEGT. The CDR3 is CASSEYKGSSYEQYV. DNA for the CDR3: TGTGCCAGCAGTGAATATAAGGGTAGCTCCTACGAGCAGTACGTC.

V is TRBV6-5 and J is TRBJ2-3, with TRBD2 matching 8 bases. This CDR3 has 14 amino acids. V was pared by 2 bases and J by 6 bases, with 4 bases of the junction left unmatched. From germline, CDR1 is MNHEY and CDR2 SVGAGI. In DNA form, the CDR3 reads TGTGCCAGCAGTTACGGCTCTAGCGGGGATACGCAGTATTTT. Its translation: CASSYGSSGDTQYF.

CDR3 amino acids: CASTEIRGGGPAYEQYF. The CDR3 DNA reads TGTGCCAGCACCGAAATCCGGGGAGGGGGACCAGCCTACGAGCAGTACTTC. The chain links TRBV27 to TRBJ2-7; a possible D gene is TRBD2 (7 bases). Germline lookup yields CDR1 MNHEY and CDR2 SMNVEV (reference sequence). This CDR3 comprises 17 residues. V was trimmed by 7 bases and J by 2 bases, leaving 24 bases between them.

This clonotype came up a few times. This chain uses TRBV5-5 with TRBJ1-4; the D is unclear. Trimming cost V 2 bases and J 5 bases, with 10 bases left between them. Germline CDR1 reads SGHKS; CDR2 reads YYEKEE (reference sequence). CDR3 size: 14 residues. The CDR3, as DNA: TGTGCCAGCAGCTTTGGGGTCTTCAATGAAAAACTGTTTTTT. Translation: CASSFGVFNEKLFF.